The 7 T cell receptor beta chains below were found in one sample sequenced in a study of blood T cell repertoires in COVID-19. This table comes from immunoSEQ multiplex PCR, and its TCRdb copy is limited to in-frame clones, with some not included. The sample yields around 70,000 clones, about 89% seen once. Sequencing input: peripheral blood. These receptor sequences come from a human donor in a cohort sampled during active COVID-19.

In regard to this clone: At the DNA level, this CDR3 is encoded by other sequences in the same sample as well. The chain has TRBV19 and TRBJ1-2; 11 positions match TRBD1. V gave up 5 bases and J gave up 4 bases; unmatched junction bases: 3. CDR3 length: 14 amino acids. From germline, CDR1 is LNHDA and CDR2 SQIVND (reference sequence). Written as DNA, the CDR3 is TGTGCCAGTAGTGGGACAGGGGGTGGCTATGGCTACACCTTC. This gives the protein CASSGTGGGYGYTF.

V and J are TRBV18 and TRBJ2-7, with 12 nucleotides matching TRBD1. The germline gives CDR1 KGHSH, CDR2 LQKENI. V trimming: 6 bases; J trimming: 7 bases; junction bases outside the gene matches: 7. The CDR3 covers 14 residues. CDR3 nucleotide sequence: TGTGCCAGCTCCCAGGGACAGGGGGCGGATGAGCAGTACTTC. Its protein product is CASSQGQGADEQYF.

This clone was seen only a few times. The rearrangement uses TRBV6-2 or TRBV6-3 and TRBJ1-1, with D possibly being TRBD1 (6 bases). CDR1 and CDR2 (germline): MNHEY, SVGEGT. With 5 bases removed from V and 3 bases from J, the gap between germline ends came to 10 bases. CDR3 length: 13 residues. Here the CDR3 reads CASSVHRDTEAFF. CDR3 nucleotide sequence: TGTGCCAGCAGTGTTCACAGGGACACTGAAGCTTTCTTT.

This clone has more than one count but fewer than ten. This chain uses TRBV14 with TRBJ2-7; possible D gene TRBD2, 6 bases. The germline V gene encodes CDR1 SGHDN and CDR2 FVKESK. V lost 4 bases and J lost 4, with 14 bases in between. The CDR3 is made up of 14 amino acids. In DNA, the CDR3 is TGTGCCAGCAGCCCCTCGGGGGTAGAGTACGAGCAGTACTTC. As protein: CASSPSGVEYEQYF.

The CDR3 nucleotides are TGTGCCAGCAGCGTAGTGGACAGGGGGCTTTACGAATCAACGGATACGCAGTATTTT. Amino acid sequence: CASSVVDRGLYESTDTQYF. V gene TRBV9 combines with J gene TRBJ2-3; 11 bases agree with TRBD1. Germline V CDR1 and CDR2: SGDLS, YYNGEE. Trimming at V came to 0 bases and at J to 6 bases, leaving 15 bases not matched to a gene. The CDR3 totals 19 residues. The full variable domain, rest sourced from reference TRBV9 and TRBJ2-3, is DSGVTQTPKHLITATGQRVTLRCSPRSGDLSVYWYQQSLDQGLQFLIQYYNGEERAKGNILERFSAQQFPDLHSELNLSSLELGDSALYFCASSVVDRGLYESTDTQYFGPGTRLTVL.

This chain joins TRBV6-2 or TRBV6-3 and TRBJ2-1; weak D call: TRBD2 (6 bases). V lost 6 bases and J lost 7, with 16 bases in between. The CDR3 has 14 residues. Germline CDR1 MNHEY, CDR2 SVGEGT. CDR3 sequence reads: CASSIRLVGNEQFF. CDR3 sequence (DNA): TGTGCCAGCAGCATTCGACTAGTCGGGAATGAGCAGTTCTTC.

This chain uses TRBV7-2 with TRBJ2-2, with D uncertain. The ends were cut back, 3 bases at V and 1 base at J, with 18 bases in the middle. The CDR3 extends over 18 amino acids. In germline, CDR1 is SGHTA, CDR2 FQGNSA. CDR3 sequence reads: CASSLGLSLSLNTGELFF. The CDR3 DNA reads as TGTGCCAGCAGCTTGGGCCTATCCCTTAGTTTGAACACCGGGGAGCTGTTTTTT.